This is a list of T cell receptor beta chains from one sample in a study of tumor-infiltrating lymphocytes in oesophageal squamous cell carcinoma. TCRdb recomputed calls from the PCR reads with MiXCR, one row per CDR3 protein. The table lists roughly 21,000 distinct CDR3 sequences, more than 30% of them singletons, with around 10% in the top ten. Specimen: esophageal tumor tissue. These receptors were collected from a male donor with esophageal squamous cell carcinoma. Each CDR3 is given with its conserved first and last residue. A D gene is named only where the DNA matches it firmly. Clone size, where shown, is once, few, many, or a class for clones that have expanded.

J gene | D gene | clone size | V gene | CDR3 DNA | CDR3 protein
TRBJ2-7 | NA | many | TRBV28 | TGTGCCAGCACCTTCCCCGGGACCAACGAGCAGTACTTC | CASTFPGTNEQYF
TRBJ2-3 | TRBD2 | NA | TRBV7-4 | TGTGCCAGCAGCTTATACATACTAGCGGGAGTCTCCCCCGGTAGTGTTACGCAGTATTTT | CASSLYILAGVSPGSVTQYF
TRBJ2-5 | NA | many | TRBV7-9 | TGTGCCAGCAGCTCCAGCGGGCAAGAGACCCAGTACTTC | CASSSSGQETQYF
TRBJ1-2 | NA | medium-sized | TRBV12-3/TRBV12-4 | TGTGCCAGCCGATCCGGGAACATCTATGGCTACACCTTC | CASRSGNIYGYTF
TRBJ1-5 | NA | many | TRBV5-4 | TGTGCCAGCAGCTTGGGGGGTGGCAATCAGCCCCAGCATTTT | CASSLGGGNQPQHF
TRBJ1-1 | TRBD1 | NA | TRBV20-1 | TGCAGTGCTAGAGGAGCCGGGACAGGGGGCTTCCTAAGCACTGAAGCTTTCTTT | CSARGAGTGGFLSTEAFF
TRBJ1-2 | NA | many | TRBV5-1 | TGCGCCAGCAGCTCCGGGATGGGCGGTGGCTACACCTTC | CASSSGMGGGYTF
TRBJ2-7 | NA | medium-sized | TRBV7-7 | TGTGCTAGCAGCTTAGATACGGGGTACGAGCAGTACTTC | CASSLDTGYEQYF
TRBJ2-7 | TRBD1 | many | TRBV19 | TGTGCCAGTATGACAGGGGACGCCTTTCCCTACGAGCAGTACTTC | CASMTGDAFPYEQYF
TRBJ1-6 | TRBD1 | many | TRBV11-2 | TGTGCCAGCAGCTTAGATCCCGGGACAGTTAATTCACCCCTCCACTTT | CASSLDPGTVNSPLHF
TRBJ2-5 | TRBD2 | NA | TRBV27 | TGTGCCAGCAGTTTACTTAGGCGGGAGAAGAAAGAGACCCAGTACTTC | CASSLLRREKKETQYF
TRBJ2-1 | NA | NA | TRBV7-3 | TGTGCCAGCAGCCCCGAGGACTACCTAGCCTACAATGAGCAGTTCTTC | CASSPEDYLAYNEQFF
TRBJ1-1 | NA | NA | TRBV5-1 | TGCGCCAGCAGCTTGGAATCAGGGCGGACTCACACTGAAGCTTTCTTT | CASSLESGRTHTEAFF
TRBJ2-3 | NA | NA | TRBV12-3/TRBV12-4 | TGTGCCAGCAGTTTATGGGGGGACCTAGATACGCAGTATTTT | CASSLWGDLDTQYF
TRBJ2-2 | TRBD1 | NA | TRBV12-3/TRBV12-4 | TGTGCCAGCAGTTTAAATGCCGGGACAGGGAAAGCCGGGGAGCTGTTTTTT | CASSLNAGTGKAGELFF
TRBJ2-2 | TRBD1 | medium-sized | TRBV7-9 | TGTGCCAGCAGACAGGGGGCGCACACCGGGGAGCTGTTTTTT | CASRQGAHTGELFF
TRBJ2-1 | TRBD2 | NA | TRBV5-3 | TGTGCCAGCAGCTTCCTACTAGCGGGAGGTAGGGGTGAGCAGTTCTTC | CASSFLLAGGRGEQFF
TRBJ1-1 | TRBD1 | NA | TRBV2 | TGTGCCAGCAAGGGGGGGACAGCTGAAGCTTTCTTT | CASKGGTAEAFF
TRBJ2-5 | TRBD2 | NA | TRBV28 | TGTGCCAGCAGAAGGAATAGCGGGATCAATCGAGAGACCCAGTACTTC | CASRRNSGINRETQYF
TRBJ1-1 | TRBD1 | NA | TRBV11-1 | TGTGCCAGCAGCTCGCGACAGGGGGACACTGAAGCTTTCTTT | CASSSRQGDTEAFF
TRBJ2-7 | NA | NA | TRBV7-2 | TGTGCCAGCAGCTTAGGCGGGACCACTGCCTACGAGCAGTACTTC | CASSLGGTTAYEQYF
TRBJ2-3 | TRBD2 | NA | TRBV20-1 | TGCAGTGCTAGAGATGGCGGGAGGAGCCCAGATACGCAGTATTTT | CSARDGGRSPDTQYF